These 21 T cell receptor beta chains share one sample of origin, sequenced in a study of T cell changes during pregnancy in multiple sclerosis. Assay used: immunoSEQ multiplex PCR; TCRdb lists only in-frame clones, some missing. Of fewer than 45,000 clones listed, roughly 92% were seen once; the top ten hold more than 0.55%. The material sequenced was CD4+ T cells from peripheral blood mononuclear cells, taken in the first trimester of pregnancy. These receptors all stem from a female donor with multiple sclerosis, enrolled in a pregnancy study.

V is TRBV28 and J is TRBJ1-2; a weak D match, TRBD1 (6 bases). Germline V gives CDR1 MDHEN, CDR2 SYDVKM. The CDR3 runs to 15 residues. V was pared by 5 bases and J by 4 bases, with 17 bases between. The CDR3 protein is CASSAWTVTFYGYTF. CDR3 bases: TGTGCCAGCAGTGCCTGGACAGTTACCTTCTATGGCTACACCTTC.

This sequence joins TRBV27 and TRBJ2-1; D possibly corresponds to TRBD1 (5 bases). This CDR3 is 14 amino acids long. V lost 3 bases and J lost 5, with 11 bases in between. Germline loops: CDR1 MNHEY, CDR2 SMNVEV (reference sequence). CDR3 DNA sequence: TGTGCCAGCAGTTTCGACAGACGAAACAATGAGCAGTTCTTC. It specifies CASSFDRRNNEQFF.

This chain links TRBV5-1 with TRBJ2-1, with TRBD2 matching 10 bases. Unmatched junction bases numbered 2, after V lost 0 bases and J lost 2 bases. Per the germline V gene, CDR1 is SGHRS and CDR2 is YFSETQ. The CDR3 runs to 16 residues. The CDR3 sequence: CASSLATSGPYNEQFF. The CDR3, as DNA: TGCGCCAGCAGCTTGGCGACTAGCGGGCCCTACAATGAGCAGTTCTTC.

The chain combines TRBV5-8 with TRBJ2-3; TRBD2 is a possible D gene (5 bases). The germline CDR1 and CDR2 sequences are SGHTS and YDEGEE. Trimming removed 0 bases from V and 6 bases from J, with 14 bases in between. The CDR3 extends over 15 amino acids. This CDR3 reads CASSLGSSLGDTQYF. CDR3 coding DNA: TGTGCCAGCAGCTTGGGATCTAGCTTGGGGGATACGCAGTATTTT.

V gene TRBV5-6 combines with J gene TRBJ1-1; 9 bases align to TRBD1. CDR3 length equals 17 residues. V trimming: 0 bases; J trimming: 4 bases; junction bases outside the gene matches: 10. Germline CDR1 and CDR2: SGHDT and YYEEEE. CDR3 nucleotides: TGTGCCAGCAGCTTGGAAGGGACAGGGAAGCAGGGCACTGAAGCTTTCTTT. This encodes CASSLEGTGKQGTEAFF.

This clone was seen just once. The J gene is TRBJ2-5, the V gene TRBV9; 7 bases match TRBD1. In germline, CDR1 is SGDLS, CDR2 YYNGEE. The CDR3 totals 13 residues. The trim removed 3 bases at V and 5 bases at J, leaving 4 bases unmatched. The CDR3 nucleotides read TGTGCCAGCAGCGCCGGACAGGTCGAGACCCAGTACTTC. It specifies CASSAGQVETQYF. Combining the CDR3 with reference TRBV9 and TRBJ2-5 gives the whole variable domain DSGVTQTPKHLITATGQRVTLRCSPRSGDLSVYWYQQSLDQGLQFLIQYYNGEERAKGNILERFSAQQFPDLHSELNLSSLELGDSALYFCASSAGQVETQYFGPGTRLLVL.

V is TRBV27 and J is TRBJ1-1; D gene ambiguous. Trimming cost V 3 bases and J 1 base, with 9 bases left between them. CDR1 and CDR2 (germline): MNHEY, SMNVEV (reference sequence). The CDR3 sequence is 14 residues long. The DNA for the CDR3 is TGTGCCAGCAGTTTTAAGTTGGCGAACACTGAAGCTTTCTTT. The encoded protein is CASSFKLANTEAFF.

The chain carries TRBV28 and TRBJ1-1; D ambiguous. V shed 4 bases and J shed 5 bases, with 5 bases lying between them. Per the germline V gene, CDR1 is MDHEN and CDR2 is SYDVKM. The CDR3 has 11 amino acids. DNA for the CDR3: TGTGCCAGCAGTTATTTAACTGAAGCTTTCTTT. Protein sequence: CASSYLTEAFF. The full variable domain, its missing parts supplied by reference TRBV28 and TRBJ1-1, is DVKVTQSSRYLVKRTGEKVFLECVQDMDHENMFWYRQDPGLGLRLIYFSYDVKMKEKGDIPEGYSVSREKKERFSLILESASTNQTSMYLCASSYLTEAFFGQGTRLTVV.

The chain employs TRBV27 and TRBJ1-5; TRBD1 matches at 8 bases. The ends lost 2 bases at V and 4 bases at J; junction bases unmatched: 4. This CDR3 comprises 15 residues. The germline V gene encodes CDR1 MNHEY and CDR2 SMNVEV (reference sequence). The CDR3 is CASSLIQGGNQPQHF. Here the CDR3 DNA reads TGTGCCAGCAGTTTAATACAGGGGGGGAATCAGCCCCAGCATTTT.

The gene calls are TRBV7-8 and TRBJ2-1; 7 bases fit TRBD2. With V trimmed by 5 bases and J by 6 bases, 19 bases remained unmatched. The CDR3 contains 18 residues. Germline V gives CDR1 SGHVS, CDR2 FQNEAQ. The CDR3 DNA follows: TGTGCCAGCAGCCCCCGAGGGGCGGCGGGAGACCTGTCCAATGAGCAGTTCTTC. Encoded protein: CASSPRGAAGDLSNEQFF.

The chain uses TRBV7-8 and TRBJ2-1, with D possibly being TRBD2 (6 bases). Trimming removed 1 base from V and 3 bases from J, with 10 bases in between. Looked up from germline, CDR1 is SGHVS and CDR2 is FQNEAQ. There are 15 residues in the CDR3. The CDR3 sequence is CASSLVAVVYNEQFF. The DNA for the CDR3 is TGTGCCAGCAGCTTAGTAGCGGTCGTCTACAATGAGCAGTTCTTC.

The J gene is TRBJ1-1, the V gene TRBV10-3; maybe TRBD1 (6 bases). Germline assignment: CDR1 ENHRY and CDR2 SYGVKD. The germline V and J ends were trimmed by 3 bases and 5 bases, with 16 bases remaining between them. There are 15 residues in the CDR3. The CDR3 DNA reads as TGTGCCATCAGTGACCGGGGGGCGAGGAATACTGAAGCTTTCTTT. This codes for CAISDRGARNTEAFF.

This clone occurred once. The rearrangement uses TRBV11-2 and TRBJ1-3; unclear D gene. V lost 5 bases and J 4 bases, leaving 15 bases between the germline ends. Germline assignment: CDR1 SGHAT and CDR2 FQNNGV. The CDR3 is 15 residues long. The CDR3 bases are TGTGCCAGCAGCCCGCAGTTGACGGGAGGAAACACCATATATTTT. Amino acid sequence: CASSPQLTGGNTIYF.

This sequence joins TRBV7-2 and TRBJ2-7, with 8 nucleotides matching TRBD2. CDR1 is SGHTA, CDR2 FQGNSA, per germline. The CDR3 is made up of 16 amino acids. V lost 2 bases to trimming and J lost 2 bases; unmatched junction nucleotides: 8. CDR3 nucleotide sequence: TGTGCCAGCAGCTTATTCACGGCGGGAGGTACCTACGAGCAGTACTTC. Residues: CASSLFTAGGTYEQYF.

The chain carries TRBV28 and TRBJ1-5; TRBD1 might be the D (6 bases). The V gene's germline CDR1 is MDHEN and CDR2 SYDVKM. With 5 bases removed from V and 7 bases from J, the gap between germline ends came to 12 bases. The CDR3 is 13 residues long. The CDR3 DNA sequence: TGTGCCAGCAGTACAACAGGGATCCAGCCCCAGCATTTT. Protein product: CASSTTGIQPQHF.

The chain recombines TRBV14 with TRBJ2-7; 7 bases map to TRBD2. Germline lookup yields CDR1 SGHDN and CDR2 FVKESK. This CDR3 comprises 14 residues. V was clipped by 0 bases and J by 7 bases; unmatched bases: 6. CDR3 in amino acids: CASSQEGRDSEQYF. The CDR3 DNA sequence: TGTGCCAGCAGCCAAGAGGGGAGGGATAGTGAGCAGTACTTC.

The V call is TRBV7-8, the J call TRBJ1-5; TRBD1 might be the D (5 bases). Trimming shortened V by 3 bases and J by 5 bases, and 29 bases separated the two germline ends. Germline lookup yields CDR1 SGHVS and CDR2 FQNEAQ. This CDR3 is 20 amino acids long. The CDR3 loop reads CASSFHRLLPGWGDDQPQHF. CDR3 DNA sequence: TGTGCCAGCAGCTTCCATCGGCTGCTACCGGGGTGGGGGGATGATCAGCCCCAGCATTTT.

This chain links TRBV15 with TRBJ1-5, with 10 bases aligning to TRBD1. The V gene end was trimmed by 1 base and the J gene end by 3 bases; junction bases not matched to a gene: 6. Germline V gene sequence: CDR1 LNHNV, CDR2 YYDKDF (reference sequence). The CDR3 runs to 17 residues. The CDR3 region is CATSRVKGQGPNQPQHF. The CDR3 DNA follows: TGTGCCACCAGCAGAGTGAAGGGACAGGGGCCCAATCAGCCCCAGCATTTT.

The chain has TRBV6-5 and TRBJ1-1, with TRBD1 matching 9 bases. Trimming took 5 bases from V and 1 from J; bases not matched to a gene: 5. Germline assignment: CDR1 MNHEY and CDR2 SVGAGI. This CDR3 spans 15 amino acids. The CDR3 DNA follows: TGTGCCAGCAGTACACGGGGACAGGGGAACACTGAAGCTTTCTTT. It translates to CASSTRGQGNTEAFF.

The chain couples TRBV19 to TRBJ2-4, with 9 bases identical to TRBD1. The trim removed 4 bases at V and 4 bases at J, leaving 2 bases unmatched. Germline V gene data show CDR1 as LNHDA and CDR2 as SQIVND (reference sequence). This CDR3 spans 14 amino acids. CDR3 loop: CASSRGTGKNIQYF. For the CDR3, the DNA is TGTGCCAGTAGTAGGGGGACAGGGAAAAACATTCAGTACTTC. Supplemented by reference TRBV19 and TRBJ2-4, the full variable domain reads DGGITQSPKYLFRKEGQNVTLSCEQNLNHDAMYWYRQDPGQGLRLIYYSQIVNDFQKGDIAEGYSVSREKKESFPLTVTSAQKNPTAFYLCASSRGTGKNIQYFGAGTRLSVL.

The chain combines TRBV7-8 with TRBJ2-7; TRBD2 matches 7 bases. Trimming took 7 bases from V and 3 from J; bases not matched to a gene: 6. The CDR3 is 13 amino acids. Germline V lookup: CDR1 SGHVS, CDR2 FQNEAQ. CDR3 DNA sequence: TGTGCCAGCAACTTGGGGGGGAACTACGAGCAGTACTTC. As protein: CASNLGGNYEQYF.